This T cell receptor beta chain was retrieved from a study of CD8 T cells in ankylosing spondylitis. General study points: In reactive arthritis synovial fluid and blood, some motif variants had been reported before. Clones linked to disease were reported to show significant enrichment in matched ankylosing spondylitis synovial fluid.

V gave up 4 bases and J gave up 5 bases; unmatched junction bases: 7. The germline V gene has CDR1 SGHTA and CDR2 FQGNSA. The CDR3 has 14 amino acids. This clonotype appeared many times. Its specificity is unknown. Quantitative 5'-RACE with molecular barcodes was used to make the TCR beta libraries. TCRdb ran MiXCR on the 5' RACE reads and lists one entry per CDR3 protein. The sample includes about 200,000 distinct CDR3 sequences, about 26% seen only once; the top ten take 5% to 7.5%. This receptor was identified in a male donor with ankylosing spondylitis or in good health (not recorded which). The sequenced sample was blood, either unsorted or a sorted T cell fraction (not recorded which). The chain combines TRBV7-2 with TRBJ2-7; 8 bases map to TRBD2. CDR3 sequence (DNA): TGTGCCAGCAGCTCACGAAGCGGGAGCCACGAGCAGTACTTC. Amino acid sequence: CASSSRSGSHEQYF.